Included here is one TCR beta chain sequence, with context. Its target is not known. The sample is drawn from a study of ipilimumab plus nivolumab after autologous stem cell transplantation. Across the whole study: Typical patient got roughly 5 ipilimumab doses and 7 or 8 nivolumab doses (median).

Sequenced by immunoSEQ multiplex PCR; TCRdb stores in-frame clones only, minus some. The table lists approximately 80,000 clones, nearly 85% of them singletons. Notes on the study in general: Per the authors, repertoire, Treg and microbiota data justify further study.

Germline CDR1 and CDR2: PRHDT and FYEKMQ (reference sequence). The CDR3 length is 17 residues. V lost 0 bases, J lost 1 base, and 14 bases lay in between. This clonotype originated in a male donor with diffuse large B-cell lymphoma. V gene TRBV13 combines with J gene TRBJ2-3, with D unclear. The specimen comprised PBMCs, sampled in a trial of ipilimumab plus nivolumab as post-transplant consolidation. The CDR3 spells CASSLGASIEGTDTQYF. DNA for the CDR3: TGTGCCAGCAGCTTAGGAGCCTCCATAGAAGGCACAGATACGCAGTATTTT.